What follows are 28 T cell receptor beta chains derived from one specimen sequenced in a study of T cell responses to AZD1222 COVID-19 vaccine. TCRdb's copy holds only in-frame clones and misses some; the assay was immunoSEQ multiplex PCR. This table has around 160,000 clones, 82% appearing once. The input for sequencing was peripheral blood, taken on day 0 of MenACWY control vaccination. Receptor source: an adult in good health.

This clone was counted a few times. This sequence joins TRBV5-4 and TRBJ2-3, with D tentatively TRBD1 or TRBD2 (6 bases each). Trimming removed 4 bases at V and 2 bases at J, with 14 bases between. The CDR3 spans 15 residues. Per germline, CDR1 SGHNT and CDR2 YYREEE (reference sequence). The chain's CDR3 is CASSHRTGATDTQYF. CDR3 nucleotide sequence: TGTGCCAGCAGCCACAGGACGGGGGCCACAGATACGCAGTATTTT. The entire variable domain, with the rest obtained from reference TRBV5-4 and TRBJ2-3, is as follows: ETGVTQSPTHLIKTRGQQVTLRCSSQSGHNTVSWYQQALGQGPQFIFQYYREEENGRGNFPPRFSGLQFPNYSSELNVNALELDDSALYLCASSHRTGATDTQYFGPGTRLTVL.

The rearrangement uses TRBV7-2 and TRBJ2-1, with D perhaps assigned TRBD1 or TRBD2 (5 bases each). CDR3 length: 17 amino acids. Per germline, CDR1 SGHTA and CDR2 FQGNSA. Between the trimmed V and J ends, which lost 5 bases and 4 bases, there was a span of 21 bases. CDR3 nucleotides: TGTGCCAGCAGCCCTGCTGGGGGACGGGGACGTTACAATGAGCAGTTCTTC. Translated, it gives CASSPAGGRGRYNEQFF.

The rearrangement links TRBV10-1 to TRBJ2-6, with D possibly being TRBD1 or TRBD2 (5 bases each). The CDR3 is made up of 17 amino acids. The ends were cut back, 8 bases at V and 0 bases at J, with 17 bases in the middle. Germline CDR1 reads WNHNN; CDR2 reads SYGVQD (reference sequence). CDR3 sequence reads: CASCTGTEYSGANVLTF. The DNA for the CDR3 is TGCGCCAGCTGCACCGGGACGGAATACTCTGGGGCCAACGTCCTGACTTTC.

This chain connects TRBV5-4 to TRBJ2-3; D could derive from TRBD1 or TRBD2 (6 bases each). From germline, CDR1 is SGHNT and CDR2 YYREEE (reference sequence). The V gene lost 4 bases and the J gene lost 5 bases, with 14 bases spanning the gap. The CDR3 has 14 residues. In DNA form, the CDR3 reads TGTGCCAGCAGCCAGGAGGGGGGTTTAGATACGCAGTATTTT. Translating gives CASSQEGGLDTQYF. The variable domain in full, with the rest retrieved from reference TRBV5-4 and TRBJ2-3, is ETGVTQSPTHLIKTRGQQVTLRCSSQSGHNTVSWYQQALGQGPQFIFQYYREEENGRGNFPPRFSGLQFPNYSSELNVNALELDDSALYLCASSQEGGLDTQYFGPGTRLTVL.

The J gene is TRBJ2-7, the V gene TRBV5-6; D perhaps matches TRBD2 (5 bases). Trimming stripped 6 bases from V and 2 bases from J, with 12 bases between. The CDR3 is 13 amino acids. Per germline, CDR1 SGHDT and CDR2 YYEEEE. The CDR3 DNA follows: TGTGCCAGCAAGAGCAGGAGGACCTACGAGCAGTACGTC. It translates to CASKSRRTYEQYV.

Only one count was recorded for this clone. The chain employs TRBV10-3 and TRBJ1-2; 10 bases fit TRBD1. The germline V gene encodes CDR1 ENHRY and CDR2 SYGVKD. V lost 0 bases and J lost 7; bases outside the gene matches: 2. The CDR3 is 14 amino acids. CDR3 bases: TGTGCCATCAGTGAGTCGGGACAGGGGTCTGGCTACACCTTC. Its protein product is CAISESGQGSGYTF.

The genes are TRBV10-3 and TRBJ2-6; tentatively, D is TRBD1 (6 bases). Germline lookup yields CDR1 ENHRY and CDR2 SYGVKD. V gave up 4 bases and J gave up 0 bases, with 10 bases separating them. The CDR3 spans 16 residues. The CDR3 bases are TGTGCCATCAGTGGGGGACAACACTCTGGGGCCAACGTCCTGACTTTC. Translated: CAISGGQHSGANVLTF.

The chain joins TRBV28 to TRBJ2-7; TRBD2 aligns across 7 bases. Germline CDR1 is MDHEN and CDR2 is SYDVKM. The CDR3 is 14 residues long. V lost 2 bases to trimming and J lost 2 bases; unmatched junction nucleotides: 3. CDR3 bases: TGTGCCAGCAGTTTAACTAGCGCAACCTACGAGCAGTACGTC. It is translated as CASSLTSATYEQYV.

This chain uses TRBV18 with TRBJ2-7; no clear D gene. The germline gives CDR1 KGHSH, CDR2 LQKENI. This CDR3 is 13 amino acids long. Trimming pared 1 base from V and 0 bases from J, leaving 4 bases between. This chain's CDR3 is CASSPQGSYEQYV. CDR3 coding DNA: TGTGCCAGCTCACCACAGGGCTCCTACGAGCAGTACGTC.

V is TRBV5-6 and J is TRBJ2-3, with 9 positions matching TRBD2. This CDR3 is built from 16 residues. Germline CDR1 SGHDT, CDR2 YYEEEE. The J segment lost 4 bases and the V segment lost 3 bases, leaving 9 bases of the junction unmatched. Here the CDR3 reads CASSYSSGGPPDTQYF. CDR3 nucleotide sequence: TGTGCCAGCAGCTACTCGAGCGGGGGGCCCCCAGATACGCAGTATTTT.

The V gene is TRBV12-3 or TRBV12-4, the J gene TRBJ2-1, with D hard to call. With 3 bases removed from V and 7 bases from J, the gap between germline ends came to 7 bases. CDR3 length equals 12 residues. CDR3 amino acids: CASSFPRNEQFF. Here the CDR3 DNA reads TGTGCCAGCAGTTTCCCACGGAATGAGCAGTTCTTC.

This chain links TRBV15 with TRBJ1-5, with D tentatively TRBD1 (5 bases). The germline V gene encodes CDR1 LNHNV and CDR2 YYDKDF (reference sequence). Trimming pared 6 bases from V and 7 bases from J, leaving 19 bases between. The CDR3 loop spans 15 amino acids. CDR3 DNA sequence: TGTGCCACCAGTACCCAGGGAGGGATCGACCAGCCCCAGCATTTT. Its protein product is CATSTQGGIDQPQHF.

The rearrangement links TRBV7-8 to TRBJ1-4; 7 bases match TRBD1. Germline V gene sequence: CDR1 SGHVS, CDR2 FQNEAQ. V shed 2 bases, J shed 7 bases, and the junction held 4 bases outside the gene matches. This CDR3 has 14 residues. This CDR3 reads CASSLPGTAEKLFF. The CDR3 nucleotides read TGTGCCAGCAGCTTACCCGGGACAGCTGAAAAACTGTTTTTT.

In this sample, this clone turned up once. J is TRBJ2-2 and V is TRBV27; no reliable D call. This CDR3 is built from 12 residues. V was trimmed by 6 bases and J by 7 bases, leaving 9 bases between them. Germline lookup yields CDR1 MNHEY and CDR2 SMNVEV (reference sequence). The CDR3 here is CASRKPVGELFF. The CDR3, as DNA: TGTGCCAGCAGGAAGCCGGTCGGGGAGCTGTTTTTT.

This chain connects TRBV13 to TRBJ2-3; 8 nucleotides line up with TRBD1. This CDR3 has 19 residues. Per germline, CDR1 PRHDT and CDR2 FYEKMQ (reference sequence). The ends lost 1 base at V and 2 bases at J; junction bases unmatched: 14. CDR3 DNA sequence: TGTGCCAGCAGCTTAGTTCCAGGGGGCGGACTTTCCTCCACAGATACGCAGTATTTT. This encodes CASSLVPGGGLSSTDTQYF.

This chain joins TRBV29-1 and TRBJ1-1; 11 bases agree with TRBD1. Germline CDR1 is SQVTM and CDR2 is ANQGSEA. The CDR3 runs to 12 residues. The CDR3 loop is CVGTGGYGEAFF. The CDR3 DNA reads TGCGTCGGGACAGGGGGTTACGGTGAAGCTTTCTTT.

The gene calls are TRBV10-1 and TRBJ2-3, with TRBD1 matching over 10 bases. The CDR3 loop spans 16 amino acids. Per germline, CDR1 WNHNN and CDR2 SYGVQD (reference sequence). V shed 5 bases, J shed 4 bases, and the junction held 9 bases outside the gene matches. CDR3 sequence: CASSTGQGSVADTQYF. The CDR3 DNA follows: TGCGCCAGCAGTACGGGACAGGGGAGTGTCGCAGATACGCAGTATTTT.

V gene TRBV28 combines with J gene TRBJ1-2; D gene ambiguous. V lost 6 bases and J 2 bases, leaving 13 bases between the germline ends. Germline loops: CDR1 MDHEN, CDR2 SYDVKM. The CDR3 extends over 14 amino acids. The CDR3 loop is CASRSGDRNYGYTF. In DNA, the CDR3 is TGTGCCAGCAGAAGCGGCGACCGGAACTATGGCTACACCTTC.

The gene calls are TRBV29-1 and TRBJ2-5, with 15 bases lining up with TRBD2. In germline, CDR1 is SQVTM, CDR2 ANQGSEA. There are 14 residues in the CDR3. V lost 8 bases to trimming and J lost 5 bases; unmatched junction nucleotides: 6. The CDR3 region is CSTSGTSGGETQYF. The CDR3, as DNA: TGCAGCACATCCGGGACTAGCGGGGGGGAGACCCAGTACTTC.

The chain links TRBV5-1 to TRBJ2-5; no firm D call. CDR1 SGHRS and CDR2 YFSETQ come from the germline V gene. Between the trimmed V and J ends, which lost 0 bases and 4 bases, there was a span of 4 bases. This CDR3 region has 12 residues. Written as DNA, the CDR3 is TGCGCCAGCAGCTTGGCCCGAGAGACCCAGTACTTC. Translated: CASSLARETQYF.

V gene TRBV2 combines with J gene TRBJ1-1, with 8 bases aligning to TRBD1. The CDR3 totals 12 residues. The V gene's germline CDR1 is SNHLY and CDR2 FYNNEI. J was trimmed by 1 base and V by 8 bases; bases with no gene match: 0. This CDR3 is CASDRGNTEAFF. The CDR3 DNA reads as TGTGCCAGCGACAGGGGGAACACTGAAGCTTTCTTT.

The chain carries TRBV5-4 and TRBJ1-2; D is undetermined. Germline CDR1 and CDR2: SGHNT and YYREEE (reference sequence). Between the trimmed V and J ends, which lost 4 bases and 2 bases, there was a span of 18 bases. There are 16 residues in the CDR3. CDR3 sequence: CASSLPGGLFNYGYTF. CDR3 coding DNA: TGTGCCAGCAGCCTCCCGGGCGGTCTTTTCAACTATGGCTACACCTTC.

The chain joins TRBV5-4 to TRBJ2-1, with 8 bases fitting TRBD2. Germline lookup yields CDR1 SGHNT and CDR2 YYREEE (reference sequence). The CDR3 is 18 amino acids. V shed 0 bases and J 1 base; nucleotides not matched to a gene: 9. CDR3 nucleotide sequence: TGTGCCAGCAGCTTGGCGACGGGGGGGCTCGGGTCCTACAATGAGCAGTTCTTC. This gives the protein CASSLATGGLGSYNEQFF.

The chain employs TRBV7-2 and TRBJ1-5; tentatively, D is TRBD1 (5 bases). Trimming pared 4 bases from V and 6 bases from J, leaving 10 bases between. Looked up from germline, CDR1 is SGHTA and CDR2 is FQGNSA. CDR3 length: 13 residues. This chain's CDR3 is CASSSSQGQPQHF. CDR3 bases: TGTGCCAGCAGCTCATCGCAGGGTCAGCCCCAGCATTTT.

This clone occurred a few times. The chain employs TRBV6-6 and TRBJ1-3; 9 nucleotides agree with TRBD1. CDR3 length equals 15 residues. Trimming at V came to 5 bases and at J to 2 bases, leaving 4 bases not matched to a gene. Germline-derived CDR1 and CDR2 are MNHNY and SVGAGI (reference sequence). The CDR3 is CASSGTGGPGNTIYF. As DNA, the CDR3 is TGTGCCAGCAGTGGTACAGGGGGCCCTGGAAACACCATATATTTT.

There are a few counts of this clone. The chain links TRBV11-2 to TRBJ2-1; either TRBD1 or TRBD2 may supply D (5 bases each). V was cut by 1 base and J by 8 bases, with 12 bases left in between. This CDR3 spans 14 amino acids. Germline V CDR1 and CDR2: SGHAT, FQNNGV. The CDR3 here is CASSLGQFSDEQFF. CDR3 bases: TGTGCCAGCAGCTTAGGACAGTTTAGCGATGAGCAGTTCTTC. Supplemented by reference TRBV11-2 and TRBJ2-1, the full variable domain reads EAGVAQSPRYKIIEKRQSVAFWCNPISGHATLYWYQQILGQGPKLLIQFQNNGVVDDSQLPKDRFSAERLKGVDSTLKIQPAKLEDSAVYLCASSLGQFSDEQFFGPGTRLTVL.

V is TRBV5-1 and J is TRBJ2-5, with D possibly matching TRBD1 (5 bases). V shed 1 base and J shed 4 bases, with 11 bases lying between them. The CDR3 consists of 14 residues. Germline assignment: CDR1 SGHRS and CDR2 YFSETQ. CDR3 residues: CASSLSRGAETQYF. DNA of the CDR3: TGCGCCAGCAGCTTGAGTAGGGGCGCAGAGACCCAGTACTTC. Full variable domain (remainder filled in from reference TRBV5-1 and TRBJ2-5): KAGVTQTPRYLIKTRGQQVTLSCSPISGHRSVSWYQQTPGQGLQFLFEYFSETQRNKGNFPGRFSGRQFSNSRSEMNVSTLELGDSALYLCASSLSRGAETQYFGPGTRLLVL.

This clone was seen a few times. The chain recombines TRBV28 with TRBJ2-2; a possible D gene is TRBD1 (6 bases). Per the germline V gene, CDR1 is MDHEN and CDR2 is SYDVKM. V was pared by 7 bases and J by 7 bases, with 19 bases between. This CDR3 has 15 residues. Here the CDR3 reads CASTPRRGGGGELFF. The CDR3 DNA reads TGTGCCAGCACTCCTCGCAGGGGTGGGGGCGGGGAGCTGTTTTTT.